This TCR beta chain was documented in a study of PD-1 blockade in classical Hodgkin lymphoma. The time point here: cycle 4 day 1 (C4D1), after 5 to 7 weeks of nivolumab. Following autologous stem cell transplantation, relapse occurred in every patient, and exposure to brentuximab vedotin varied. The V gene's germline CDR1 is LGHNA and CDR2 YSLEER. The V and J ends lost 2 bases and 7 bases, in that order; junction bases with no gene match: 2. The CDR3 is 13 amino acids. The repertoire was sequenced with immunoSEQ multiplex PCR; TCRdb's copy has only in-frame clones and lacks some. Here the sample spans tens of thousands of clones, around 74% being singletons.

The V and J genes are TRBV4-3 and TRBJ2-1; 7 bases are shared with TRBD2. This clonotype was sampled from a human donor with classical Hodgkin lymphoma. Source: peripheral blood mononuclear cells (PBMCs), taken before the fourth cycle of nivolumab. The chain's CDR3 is CASSQSGINEQFF. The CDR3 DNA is TGCGCCAGCAGCCAAAGCGGGATAAATGAGCAGTTCTTC.